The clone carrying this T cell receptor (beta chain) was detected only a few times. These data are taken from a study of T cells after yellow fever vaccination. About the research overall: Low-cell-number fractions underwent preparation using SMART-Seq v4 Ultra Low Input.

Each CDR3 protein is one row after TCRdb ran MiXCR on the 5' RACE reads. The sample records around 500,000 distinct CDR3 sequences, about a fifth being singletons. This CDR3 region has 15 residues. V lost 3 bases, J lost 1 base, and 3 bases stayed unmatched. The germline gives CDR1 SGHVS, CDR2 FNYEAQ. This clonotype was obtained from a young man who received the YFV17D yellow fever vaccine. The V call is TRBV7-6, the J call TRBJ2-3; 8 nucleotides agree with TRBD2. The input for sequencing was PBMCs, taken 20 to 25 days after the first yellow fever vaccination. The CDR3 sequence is CASSFGGAGTDTQYF. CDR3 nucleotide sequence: TGTGCCAGCAGCTTCGGGGGGGCTGGCACAGATACGCAGTATTTT.